This T cell receptor (beta chain) was sequenced during a study of blood T cell repertoires in COVID-19 (dated by TCRdb to 2019 to 2021). Study-wide context: Samples from collaborators originated in the United States, Italy and Spain and spanned both the acute and convalescent phases of COVID-19. The prospective study material was composed of cDNA or gDNA derived from T cells, B-cell-depleted T cells, or PBMCs. The dataset comprised deeply sampled blood TCRbeta repertoires from subjects exposed to, actively infected with, or recovered from COVID-19. The repertoires were released in a freely available public database intended as a resource for research on the immune response to SARS-CoV-2. Samples came from the ongoing ImmuneRACE study (first 160 participants) plus 1,254 subjects from 6 global collaborators. Nearly every sample came with metadata listing a de-identified subject ID, COVID-19 status, age in years and sex. Where available, HLA class I and class II types were obtained from metadata supplied by the sample provider rather than from assay-based typing. General findings and caveats noted by the study authors: How much clinical and demographic metadata was included differed by source and by participant, and the metadata was provided uncurated.

Trimming leaves V shorter by 1 base and J shorter by 8 bases, with the junction holding 11 bases beyond the gene matches. Reading the germline V gene gives CDR1 SGHDT and CDR2 YYEEEE. The CDR3, from cysteine to phenylalanine, totals 15 residues. This entry keeps only the CDR3 DNA: 45 bases, framed from base 1. Concerning this clone itself: Its antigen specificity is not known. Base qualities were left out, and no much larger clone turns up one base away.

TCRbeta CDR3 regions were amplified from genomic DNA by means of the immunoSEQ Assay, a bias-controlled multiplex PCR. Processing in the source paper ran as follows. Within the assay, amplification of reference gene primers was used to estimate how many nucleated cells each sample contained. To quantify the absolute abundance of each unique TCRbeta CDR3 rearrangement, sequence reads were collapsed and filtered. For each sample, productive Simpson clonality was calculated by taking the square root of Simpson's diversity index across productive rearrangements. TCRdb mirrors the immuneACCESS table, restricted to in-frame sequences. Some clones are absent from its copies; in checked studies, under half trace to an unresolved V gene, and the reason for the others is unknown. V and J calls and clone size come straight from that table; D and trimming were deduced from the DNA. For this sample there are about 300,000 clones; roughly 90% appear just once. The ten most abundant clones make up about 1.7% of the sample.

One collaborating source in Seattle enrolled patients during active infection and followed them longitudinally through the course of disease. Each collaborating institution followed its own protocols to collect whole blood in K2EDTA tubes. Collaborator samples were shipped for TCRbeta analysis as frozen whole blood, isolated PBMCs, or DNA extracted from either sample type. This chain joins TRBV5-6 to TRBJ1-2, with 7 central nucleotides matching TRBD1. This TCR was sampled from a woman in her twenties or thirties with COVID-19, enrolled during active disease. Specimen: peripheral blood. CDR3 region: CASSLSALTGKGYTF. The nucleotide sequence reads as follows: TGTGCCAGCAGCTTGTCTGCCCTGACAGGGAAGGGCTACACCTTC.